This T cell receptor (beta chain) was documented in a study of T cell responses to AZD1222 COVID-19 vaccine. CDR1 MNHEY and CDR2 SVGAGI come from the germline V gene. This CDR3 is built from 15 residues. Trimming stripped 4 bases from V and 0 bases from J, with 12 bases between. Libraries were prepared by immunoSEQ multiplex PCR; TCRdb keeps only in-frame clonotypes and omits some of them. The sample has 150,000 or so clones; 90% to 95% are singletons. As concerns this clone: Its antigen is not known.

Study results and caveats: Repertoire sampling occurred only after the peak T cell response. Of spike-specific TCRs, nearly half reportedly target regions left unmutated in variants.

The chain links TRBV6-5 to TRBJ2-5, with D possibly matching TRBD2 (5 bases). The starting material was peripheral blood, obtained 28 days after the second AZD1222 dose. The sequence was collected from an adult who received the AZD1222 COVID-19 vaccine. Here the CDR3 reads CASSFRRGYQETQYF. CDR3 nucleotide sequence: TGTGCCAGCAGTTTCAGAAGAGGGTACCAAGAGACCCAGTACTTC.